Following are 15 T cell receptor beta chains from one sample sequenced in a study of sequential checkpoint blockade in melanoma (dated by TCRdb to between 2018 and 2021). The sample's treatment or condition label is to be understood as: randomized to nivolumab then ipilimumab (arm A) or the reverse (arm B). Libraries came from the immunoSEQ multiplex PCR assay. The table comes from immuneACCESS by way of TCRdb, which keeps in-frame sequences with V and J called. Part of the clones is missing from these tables; in studies checked, under half for an unresolved V gene and the rest for unknown reasons. In all, the sample holds roughly 10,000 clones, and roughly three fifths of those were seen once. Together, the top ten hold approximately 40% of the sample. The specimen comprised CD8+ T cells sorted from blood (inferred from file names), sampled from a patient given nivolumab and ipilimumab in sequence. The origin of the receptors is a human donor with melanoma.

J is TRBJ2-1 and V is TRBV4-2, with TRBD1 matching over 11 bases. Germline V gene lookup returns CDR1 LGHNA and CDR2 YNFKEQ. V lost 0 bases to trimming and J lost 8 bases; unmatched junction nucleotides: 6. The CDR3 loop spans 16 amino acids. The CDR3 loop is CASSQDAGQGADEQFF. CDR3 coding DNA: TGTGCCAGCAGCCAAGACGCAGGACAGGGGGCGGATGAGCAGTTCTTC.

The V gene is TRBV10-3, the J gene TRBJ2-7; 14 bases match TRBD2. V dropped 0 bases and J dropped 2; count of bases not matched to a gene: 9. Germline lookup yields CDR1 ENHRY and CDR2 SYGVKD. The CDR3 length is 19 residues. The CDR3 spells CAISESKTSGRERTYEQYF. CDR3 sequence (DNA): TGTGCCATCAGTGAGTCTAAGACTAGCGGGAGGGAACGAACCTACGAGCAGTACTTC.

This clone is classed as medium-sized (0.01 to 0.1%). The rearrangement links TRBV7-8 to TRBJ2-1; 9 bases line up with TRBD2. J was trimmed by 3 bases and V by 1 base; bases with no gene match: 4. Germline V gene lookup returns CDR1 SGHVS and CDR2 FQNEAQ. The CDR3 length is 16 residues. The CDR3 coding sequence is TGTGCCAGCAGCTTAGGGGCGGGAGGGGGCTACAATGAGCAGTTCTTC. It codes for CASSLGAGGGYNEQFF. Looking up the rest from reference TRBV7-8 and TRBJ2-1 gives the full variable domain: GAGVSQSPRYKVAKRGQDVALRCDPISGHVSLFWYQQALGQGPEFLTYFQNEAQLDKSGLPSDRFFAERPEGSVSTLKIQRTQQEDSAVYLCASSLGAGGGYNEQFFGPGTRLTVL.

This clone was recorded a few times. V is TRBV6-4 and J is TRBJ2-3; 10 positions agree with TRBD2. The CDR3 spans 16 residues. Germline V lookup: CDR1 MRHNA, CDR2 SNTAGT. Trimming took 0 bases from V and 1 from J; bases not matched to a gene: 1. Here the CDR3 reads CASSDSSGGGTDTQYF. As DNA, the CDR3 is TGTGCCAGCAGTGACTCAAGCGGGGGGGGCACAGATACGCAGTATTTT.

This clone was seen more than once but under ten times. This chain links TRBV21-1 with TRBJ2-7; the listed D gene, TRBD1, was not tested against the DNA. TRBV21-1 is flagged as a pseudogene. This CDR3 spans 16 amino acids. This CDR3 is CASSKGGRGATYEQYF. For the CDR3, the DNA is TGTGCCAGCAGCAAAGGAGGCAGGGGGGCAACCTACGAGCAGTACTTC.

The chain uses TRBV28 and TRBJ2-3, with 8 bases matching TRBD2. This CDR3 contains 14 residues. J lost 5 bases, V lost 5 bases, and 6 bases had no gene match. Per the germline V gene, CDR1 is MDHEN and CDR2 is SYDVKM. The CDR3 sequence is CASSEIAGQDTQYF. The CDR3 DNA reads TGTGCCAGCAGTGAAATAGCGGGGCAAGATACGCAGTATTTT. The full variable domain, completed using reference TRBV28 and TRBJ2-3, is DVKVTQSSRYLVKRTGEKVFLECVQDMDHENMFWYRQDPGLGLRLIYFSYDVKMKEKGDIPEGYSVSREKKERFSLILESASTNQTSMYLCASSEIAGQDTQYFGPGTRLTVL.

This clone was seen a few times. The V gene is TRBV13, the J gene TRBJ1-1, with 7 nucleotides matching TRBD1. This CDR3 is built from 16 residues. Germline V lookup: CDR1 PRHDT, CDR2 FYEKMQ (reference sequence). J was trimmed by 0 bases and V by 0 bases; bases with no gene match: 4. CDR3 nucleotide sequence: TGTGCCAGCAGCTTAGGGCAGGGGGGTCTGAACACTGAAGCTTTCTTT. This sequence encodes CASSLGQGGLNTEAFF.

The V gene is TRBV19, the J gene TRBJ2-5; D might be TRBD1 (5 bases). The CDR3 has 19 amino acids. The germline CDR1 and CDR2 sequences are LNHDA and SQIVND (reference sequence). V dropped 1 base and J dropped 0 bases, with 21 bases sitting between them. CDR3 loop: CASSIGALLGPTYQETQYF. CDR3 DNA: TGTGCCAGTAGTATAGGGGCCCTCTTGGGGCCGACGTACCAAGAGACCCAGTACTTC.

The chain is built from TRBV11-3 and TRBJ1-3; D possibly corresponds to TRBD1 (5 bases). CDR1 SGHNT and CDR2 YENEEA come from the germline V gene. V was shortened by 1 base and J by 4 bases, with 11 bases between the two germline ends. This CDR3 region has 15 residues. The CDR3 sequence is CASSLAAQEGNTIYF. For the CDR3, the DNA is TGTGCCAGCAGCTTAGCCGCACAGGAGGGAAACACCATATATTTT.

This clone was found many times. This chain connects TRBV13 to TRBJ1-4; D is perhaps TRBD1 (5 bases). This CDR3 has 14 amino acids. Trimming shortened V by 5 bases and J by 5 bases, and 12 bases separated the two germline ends. In germline, CDR1 is PRHDT, CDR2 FYEKMQ (reference sequence). The CDR3 loop reads CASSAGFLNEKLFF. CDR3 DNA sequence: TGTGCCAGCAGCGCAGGGTTTCTGAATGAAAAACTGTTTTTT.

V is TRBV5-5 and J is TRBJ2-7; 10 bases map to TRBD2. V trimming: 2 bases; J trimming: 7 bases; junction bases outside the gene matches: 6. The CDR3 runs to 14 residues. CDR1 and CDR2 (germline): SGHKS, YYEKEE (reference sequence). The CDR3 here is CASSLAGGPREQYF. CDR3 DNA: TGTGCCAGCAGCTTAGCGGGAGGGCCGCGGGAGCAGTACTTC.

The chain carries TRBV27 and TRBJ2-7, with 7 bases lining up with TRBD2. Germline CDR1 and CDR2: MNHEY and SMNVEV (reference sequence). This CDR3 has 14 amino acids. V was clipped by 3 bases and J by 4 bases; unmatched bases: 6. The CDR3 sequence: CASSFASGNYEQYF. CDR3 nucleotide sequence: TGTGCCAGCAGTTTTGCTAGCGGAAATTACGAGCAGTACTTC.

This chain uses TRBV7-9 with TRBJ2-7, with 8 bases lining up with TRBD1. Germline V gene sequence: CDR1 SEHNR, CDR2 FQNEAQ (reference sequence). The length of the CDR3 is 15 residues. Trimming cost V 2 bases and J 3 bases; bases outside gene matches: 6. The CDR3 sequence: CASSLTPTGGYEQYF. CDR3 nucleotide sequence: TGTGCCAGCAGCTTAACCCCTACAGGGGGCTACGAGCAGTACTTC.

This clone was seen just once. The gene calls are TRBV5-6 and TRBJ2-7; D is perhaps TRBD2 (6 bases). Germline CDR1 is SGHDT and CDR2 is YYEEEE. V was trimmed by 0 bases and J by 5 bases, leaving 12 bases between them. The CDR3 covers 14 residues. The CDR3 DNA reads as TGTGCCAGCAGCTTGGTCGGGAGAGGACACGAGCAGTACTTC. It translates to CASSLVGRGHEQYF.

This CDR3 reads CASSYGWRGEQYF. CDR3 sequence (DNA): TGTGCCAGCAGTTACGGCTGGCGCGGCGAGCAGTACTTC. The rearrangement joins TRBV6-5 to TRBJ2-7; no definite D call. CDR1 and CDR2 from the germline V gene are MNHEY and SVGAGI. The V end was cut by 2 bases, the J end by 6 bases, with 11 bases between. The CDR3 length is 13 residues.